Below, 3 T cell receptor beta chains from the same sample are listed, as sequenced in a study of CD8+CD57+ T cells in acquired aplastic anemia. Genomic DNA, serving as template, underwent TCR beta VDJ and CDR3 profiling. One entry per CDR3 protein, called by TCRdb with MiXCR from the reads. Of about 420,000 distinct CDR3 sequences in the sample, about two thirds are singletons; the top ten hold less than 4%. Sequencing was performed on sorted CD4+, CD8+, or CD8+CD57+ T cells (not recorded which) from PBMCs. The receptors were sampled from a human donor in good health, serving as a control.

Points on this clonotype: A read error may produce the germline difference seen at one junction end. V usage is TRBV5-1 and J usage is TRBJ1-3; D may be TRBD1 (5 bases). Germline V gives CDR1 SGHRS, CDR2 YFSETQ. The CDR3 has 12 amino acids. CDR3 bases: TGCGCCAGCAGAGAGGGGTTGAACACCATATATTTC. This encodes CASREGLNTIYF.

Details on this clonotype: One junction end does not reproduce the germline sequence, and a read error may be involved. This sequence joins TRBV7-2 and TRBJ1-6; TRBD1 matches at 11 bases. The germline V gene encodes CDR1 SGHTA and CDR2 FQGNSA. The length of the CDR3 is 15 residues. The CDR3 loop is CASSWTGGMNSPLHF. The CDR3 nucleotides are TGTGCCAGCAGCTGGACAGGGGGCATGAATTCGCCCCTCCACTTT.

The genes are TRBV7-6 and TRBJ2-7; TRBD1 agrees at 8 bases. V shed 1 base and J 3 bases; nucleotides not matched to a gene: 8. CDR3 length: 16 residues. Looked up from germline, CDR1 is SGHVS and CDR2 is FNYEAQ. CDR3 sequence (DNA): TGTGCCAGCAGCTTAGGGACAGGGCTGGGGTACTACGAGCAGTACTTC. This codes for CASSLGTGLGYYEQYF. Based on the CDR3 plus reference TRBV7-6 and TRBJ2-7, the full variable domain is GAGVSQSPRYKVTKRGQDVALRCDPISGHVSLYWYRQALGQGPEFLTYFNYEAQQDKSGLPNDRFSAERPEGSISTLTIQRTEQRDSAMYRCASSLGTGLGYYEQYFGPGTRLTVT.